One and the same sample provided the 9 T cell receptor beta chains below, sequenced in a study of radiation and T cells in renal cell carcinoma. The data were produced by immunoSEQ multiplex PCR, yet TCRdb's version contains in-frame clones alone and is incomplete. Of 150,000 or so clones listed, roughly 89% were seen once; the top ten hold 10% to 15%. Time point of the sample: blood 2 weeks post-SBRT. Treatment meaning: 15 Gy SBRT to primary tumor, nephrectomy 4 weeks later. The sequenced sample was blood, obtained from a patient whose treatment included radiotherapy and nephrectomy. All receptors come from a woman between 50 and 59 years old with renal cell carcinoma.

The table lists this clone with a few counts. V usage is TRBV25-1 and J usage is TRBJ2-5; TRBD1 or TRBD2 may be the D gene (6 bases each). Between the trimmed V and J ends, which lost 1 base and 4 bases, there was a span of 10 bases. CDR3 length: 14 residues. The germline gives CDR1 MGHDK, CDR2 SYGVNS. The CDR3 sequence: CASSEFGGRETQYF. CDR3 bases: TGTGCCAGCAGTGAATTTGGGGGGCGAGAGACCCAGTACTTC. Looking up the rest from reference TRBV25-1 and TRBJ2-5 gives the full variable domain: EADIYQTPRYLVIGTGKKITLECSQTMGHDKMYWYQQDPGMELHLIHYSYGVNSTEKGDLSSESTVSRIRTEHFPLTLESARPSHTSQYLCASSEFGGRETQYFGPGTRLLVL.

This clone occurred once. V gene TRBV19 combines with J gene TRBJ2-1; weak D call: TRBD2 (6 bases). The V and J ends lost 3 bases and 0 bases respectively, with 12 bases between them. The germline CDR1 and CDR2 sequences are LNHDA and SQIVND (reference sequence). The CDR3 contains 16 residues. The CDR3 loop is CASSIGGANSYNEQFF. DNA for the CDR3: TGTGCCAGTAGTATTGGCGGGGCGAACTCCTACAATGAGCAGTTCTTC.

The J gene is TRBJ2-1, the V gene TRBV7-6; possibly TRBD2 for D (6 bases). The CDR3 extends over 11 amino acids. The V end lost 5 bases, the J end lost 12 bases, and 11 bases lay between the germline ends. Germline V gene sequence: CDR1 SGHVS, CDR2 FNYEAQ. The CDR3 region is CASSGGGGQFF. The DNA for the CDR3 is TGTGCCAGCAGCGGTGGGGGAGGGCAGTTCTTC.

The chain carries TRBV5-4 and TRBJ2-1, with no clear D. Trimming cost V 0 bases and J 4 bases, with 11 bases left between them. The germline CDR1 and CDR2 sequences are SGHNT and YYREEE (reference sequence). This CDR3 region has 15 residues. For the CDR3, the DNA is TGTGCCAGCAGCTTGGCCGCAGGTTTTTACAATGAGCAGTTCTTC. Its translation is CASSLAAGFYNEQFF.

V gene TRBV19 combines with J gene TRBJ1-2, with 9 bases aligning to TRBD1. V was clipped by 3 bases and J by 4 bases; unmatched bases: 6. Germline CDR1 LNHDA, CDR2 SQIVND (reference sequence). The CDR3 length is 15 residues. This CDR3 reads CASSMEGTGTYGYTF. The CDR3 bases are TGTGCCAGTAGTATGGAGGGGACAGGGACCTATGGCTACACCTTC. Filled out from reference TRBV19 and TRBJ1-2, the complete variable domain reads DGGITQSPKYLFRKEGQNVTLSCEQNLNHDAMYWYRQDPGQGLRLIYYSQIVNDFQKGDIAEGYSVSREKKESFPLTVTSAQKNPTAFYLCASSMEGTGTYGYTFGSGTRLTVV.

This rearrangement joins TRBV19 to TRBJ1-2; D is ambiguous. Looked up from germline, CDR1 is LNHDA and CDR2 is SQIVND (reference sequence). With 3 bases removed from V and 2 bases from J, the gap between germline ends came to 10 bases. CDR3 size: 14 residues. The CDR3 sequence: CASSILGDNYGYTF. CDR3 in DNA: TGTGCCAGTAGTATTCTGGGTGACAACTATGGCTACACCTTC. Full variable domain (missing parts from reference TRBV19 and TRBJ1-2): DGGITQSPKYLFRKEGQNVTLSCEQNLNHDAMYWYRQDPGQGLRLIYYSQIVNDFQKGDIAEGYSVSREKKESFPLTVTSAQKNPTAFYLCASSILGDNYGYTFGSGTRLTVV.

The V gene is TRBV5-6, the J gene TRBJ2-5; D uncertain. Germline V gene data show CDR1 as SGHDT and CDR2 as YYEEEE. CDR3 length: 14 residues. V lost 4 bases to trimming and J lost 6 bases, with 16 bases between them. Here the CDR3 reads CASSPFEVEKTQYF. The CDR3 bases are TGTGCCAGCAGCCCTTTCGAGGTCGAAAAGACCCAGTACTTC.

The genes are TRBV30 and TRBJ1-2; maybe TRBD1 (6 bases). The V and J ends lost 1 base and 4 bases respectively, with 13 bases between them. The germline gives CDR1 GTSNPN, CDR2 SVGIG (reference sequence). This CDR3 has 14 amino acids. CDR3 protein: CAWSGGGGAYGYTF. In DNA form, the CDR3 reads TGTGCCTGGAGTGGCGGGGGGGGCGCCTATGGCTACACCTTC.

The rearrangement links TRBV5-4 to TRBJ1-2; no clear D gene. The germline CDR1 and CDR2 sequences are SGHNT and YYREEE (reference sequence). CDR3 length: 14 amino acids. Trimming left V 2 bases short and J 1 base short, with 9 bases between. The chain's CDR3 is CASSFFLGNYGYTF. DNA for the CDR3: TGTGCCAGCAGCTTCTTTCTTGGTAACTATGGCTACACCTTC.